This entry lists 19 T cell receptor beta chains sequenced from one sample in a study of cytomegalovirus exposure and HLA in healthy donors. With 60 Vbeta and 13 Jbeta primers, the PCR was carried out. Assay: immunoSEQ multiplex PCR; the TCRdb copy retains only in-frame clones and omits some. The table shows some 130,000 clones, with about three quarters occurring only once. The sequenced material came from PBMCs. All receptors derive from a male donor in good health and CMV-seronegative.

This chain uses TRBV5-8 with TRBJ2-1; TRBD2 matches 7 bases. Germline V lookup: CDR1 SGHTS, CDR2 YDEGEE. CDR3 length: 13 amino acids. V was clipped by 4 bases and J by 9 bases; unmatched bases: 7. CDR3 residues: CASSRRGEGEQFF. The CDR3 DNA reads TGTGCCAGCAGCCGCCGGGGGGAGGGTGAGCAGTTCTTC.

The V gene is TRBV11-2, the J gene TRBJ2-3; 8 bases map to TRBD2. The germline CDR1 and CDR2 sequences are SGHAT and FQNNGV. The CDR3 runs 16 residues. Trimming cost V 5 bases and J 2 bases; bases outside gene matches: 9. CDR3 sequence (DNA): TGTGCCAGCAGCGGGGTGGCGGGGGGTCTCACAGATACGCAGTATTTT. Translated, it gives CASSGVAGGLTDTQYF.

The rearrangement uses TRBV15 and TRBJ1-6, with a possible D match to TRBD1 (5 bases). With 0 bases removed from V and 10 bases from J, the gap between germline ends came to 22 bases. CDR1 and CDR2 (germline): LNHNV, YYDKDF (reference sequence). CDR3 length equals 18 residues. CDR3 nucleotides: TGTGCCACCAGCAGAGATGGCCAGGGCCGCGGGGGGGAATCACCCCTCCACTTT. Protein sequence: CATSRDGQGRGGESPLHF.

This clone has a handful of counts. This chain links TRBV18 with TRBJ2-2, with D perhaps TRBD1 (6 bases). Germline lookup yields CDR1 KGHSH and CDR2 LQKENI. Trimming stripped 5 bases from V and 6 bases from J, with 19 bases between. This CDR3 is built from 16 residues. The CDR3 reads CASSTPGTRRSGELFF. DNA for the CDR3: TGTGCCAGCTCAACGCCCGGGACAAGAAGATCCGGGGAGCTGTTTTTT.

The chain links TRBV30 to TRBJ2-1, with 11 nucleotides matching TRBD2. Losses at the gene ends were 2 bases for V and 5 bases for J; bases not matched to a gene: 5. The CDR3 covers 15 residues. Germline assignment: CDR1 GTSNPN and CDR2 SVGIG (reference sequence). In DNA form, the CDR3 reads TGTGCCTGGAGTTGGGGGACTAGCGGCAACAATGAGCAGTTCTTC. This gives the protein CAWSWGTSGNNEQFF.

V usage is TRBV4-1 and J usage is TRBJ2-5; the D gene is possibly TRBD1 (5 bases). With the DNA end fitting TRBJ2-7 better, the J assignment may be wrong. CDR1 is MGHRA and CDR2 is YSYEKL in the germline V gene. The CDR3 has 13 amino acids. For the CDR3, the DNA is TGCGCCAGCAGGCCGACAGTGGCCTACGAGCAGTACTTC. It is translated as CASRPTVAYEQYF.

This clone was counted only a few times. The genes are TRBV4-2 and TRBJ2-7; D may be TRBD1 (5 bases). Between the trimmed V and J ends, which lost 3 bases and 3 bases, there was a span of 12 bases. The CDR3 runs to 14 residues. CDR1 and CDR2 (germline): LGHNA, YNFKEQ. For the CDR3, the DNA is TGTGCCAGCAGCCAGGGGCACAGGTACTACGAGCAGTACTTC. Amino acids: CASSQGHRYYEQYF.

The V call is TRBV5-6, the J call TRBJ2-1, with D possibly TRBD1 on 6 matching bases. Germline assignment: CDR1 SGHDT and CDR2 YYEEEE. V lost 4 bases to trimming and J lost 1 base, with 9 bases between them. This CDR3 spans 14 amino acids. CDR3 DNA sequence: TGTGCCAGCAGCCTAACAGGGTCCTACAATGAGCAGTTCTTC. Translating it yields CASSLTGSYNEQFF.

This clone has just a few counts. V and J are TRBV25-1 and TRBJ2-5, with 9 bases matching TRBD1. The germline V gene has CDR1 MGHDK and CDR2 SYGVNS. The CDR3 spans 18 residues. Trimming cost V 3 bases and J 4 bases; bases outside gene matches: 15. Written as DNA, the CDR3 is TGTGCCAGCAGTGATGAGGGACAGGGCCCTTTGCAGGGAGAGACCCAGTACTTC. Protein: CASSDEGQGPLQGETQYF.

The chain carries TRBV29-1 and TRBJ1-4; tentative D call: TRBD1 (5 bases). With 3 bases removed from V and 6 bases from J, the gap between germline ends came to 11 bases. Germline V gene lookup returns CDR1 SQVTM and CDR2 ANQGSEA. The CDR3 runs 13 residues. The CDR3 here is CSVDPGDDEKLFF. In nucleotides, the CDR3 is TGCAGCGTTGATCCGGGGGACGATGAAAAACTGTTTTTT. The full variable domain, completed using reference TRBV29-1 and TRBJ1-4, is SAVISQKPSRDICQRGTSLTIQCQVDSQVTMMFWYRQQPGQSLTLIATANQGSEATYESGFVIDKFPISRPNLTFSTLTVSNMSPEDSSIYLCSVDPGDDEKLFFGSGTQLSVL.

In regard to this clone: Since the CDR3 does not end with the conserved phenylalanine or tryptophan, this likely comes from a read error. The DNA is left out, because the CDR3 cannot be placed on it with certainty; the CDR3 is given as TCRdb lists it. V usage is TRBV3-2 and J usage is TRBJ1-2; the D segment call TRBD1 is taken from the table without a DNA check. TRBV3-2 counts as a pseudogene. The CDR3 is 8 residues long, ends included. The chain's CDR3 is CASSQEQT.

This chain joins TRBV4-2 and TRBJ2-1; D is perhaps TRBD2 (6 bases). The V and J ends lost 4 bases and 10 bases respectively, with 20 bases between them. The CDR3 consists of 15 residues. Germline CDR1 reads LGHNA; CDR2 reads YNFKEQ. CDR3 coding DNA: TGTGCCAGCAGCCTCTCCGGGACTGATAGGCGGGAGCAGTTCTTC. It is translated as CASSLSGTDRREQFF.

The chain is built from TRBV7-8 and TRBJ2-2; 8 positions match TRBD2. Looked up from germline, CDR1 is SGHVS and CDR2 is FQNEAQ. J was trimmed by 0 bases and V by 0 bases; bases with no gene match: 0. The CDR3 runs to 16 residues. For the CDR3, the DNA is TGTGCCAGCAGCTTAGCTAGCGGGGCGAACACCGGGGAGCTGTTTTTT. Protein product: CASSLASGANTGELFF.

The chain couples TRBV9 to TRBJ2-2, with 10 bases aligning to TRBD1. There are 16 residues in the CDR3. Per the germline V gene, CDR1 is SGDLS and CDR2 is YYNGEE. V shed 3 bases, J shed 4 bases, and the junction held 6 bases outside the gene matches. The CDR3 DNA reads TGTGCCAGCAGCGCACGGGACAGGGGAGTCACCGGGGAGCTGTTTTTT. It translates to CASSARDRGVTGELFF.

This chain links TRBV28 with TRBJ1-2, with 7 nucleotides matching TRBD1. This CDR3 is 14 amino acids long. Looked up from germline, CDR1 is MDHEN and CDR2 is SYDVKM. The V and J ends lost 5 bases and 4 bases, in that order; junction bases with no gene match: 7. The CDR3 DNA reads TGTGCCAGCAGTCGAATAACAGGGGCCTATGGCTACACCTTC. It codes for CASSRITGAYGYTF.

This clone turned up a few times. The J gene is TRBJ2-6, the V gene TRBV27; perhaps TRBD1 as D (5 bases). Germline V gene lookup returns CDR1 MNHEY and CDR2 SMNVEV (reference sequence). V was clipped by 3 bases and J by 1 base, with 13 bases between them. This CDR3 has 17 residues. DNA of the CDR3: TGTGCCAGCAGTTTGAAAGGGGTTGGGTCTGGGGCCAACGTCCTGACTTTC. Amino acid sequence: CASSLKGVGSGANVLTF.

This clone appeared a single time. A junction end diverges from the germline sequence, so it may reflect a read error. This chain links TRBV7-9 with TRBJ1-1; D might be TRBD1 (6 bases). The CDR3 length is 15 residues. Germline assignment: CDR1 SEHNR and CDR2 FQNEAQ (reference sequence). The DNA for the CDR3 is TGTGCCAGCAGCTCTACAGGGCTAGGGAACGCTGAAGCTTTCTTT. Translated, it gives CASSSTGLGNAEAFF.

V gene TRBV6-5 combines with J gene TRBJ1-2; D is unresolved. The V gene's germline CDR1 is MNHEY and CDR2 SVGAGI. The V end lost 7 bases, the J end lost 1 base, and 16 bases lay between the germline ends. The CDR3 contains 15 residues. The chain's CDR3 is CASTNGVVSNYGYTF. CDR3 coding DNA: TGTGCCAGCACTAACGGGGTAGTCAGTAACTATGGCTACACCTTC.

The rearrangement joins TRBV7-9 to TRBJ1-2; perhaps TRBD1 as D (5 bases). With 5 bases removed from V and 8 bases from J, the gap between germline ends came to 15 bases. The CDR3 is 13 residues long. Germline V gene data show CDR1 as SEHNR and CDR2 as FQNEAQ (reference sequence). In nucleotides, the CDR3 is TGTGCCAGCAGCGATAACCCGACAGTCGGCTACACCTTC. It specifies CASSDNPTVGYTF.